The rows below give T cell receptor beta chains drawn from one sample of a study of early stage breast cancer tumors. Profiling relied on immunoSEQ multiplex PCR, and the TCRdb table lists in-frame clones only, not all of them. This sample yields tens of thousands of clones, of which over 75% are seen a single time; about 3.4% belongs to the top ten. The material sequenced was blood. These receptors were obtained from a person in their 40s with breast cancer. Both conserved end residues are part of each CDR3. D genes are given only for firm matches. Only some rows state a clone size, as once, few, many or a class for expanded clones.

TGCAGTGCTAGAGATGATGAGCAGTTCTTC,CSARDDEQFF,few,TRBJ2-1,TRBV20-1,-
TGTGCCAGCAGCCGGACAGGACAGGGGGTGGGCACAGATACGCAGTATTTT,CASSRTGQGVGTDTQYF,-,TRBJ2-3,TRBV7-2,TRBD1
TGTGCCAGCAGCGACCGGGGGGACACCGGGGAGCTGTTTTTT,CASSDRGDTGELFF,once,TRBJ2-2,TRBV7-9,TRBD2
TGTGCCAGCAGTTTTGCTCAGGGGATTCAAGAGACCCAGTACTTC,CASSFAQGIQETQYF,-,TRBJ2-5,TRBV28,-
TGTGCCAGCAGTTTTGGGCAGGGGGGCTACGAGCAGTACTTC,CASSFGQGGYEQYF,-,TRBJ2-7,TRBV9,-
TGTGCCAGCAGTGAGGGACAGGGGGCAGATACGCAGTATTTT,CASSEGQGADTQYF,-,TRBJ2-3,TRBV10-3,TRBD1
TGTGCCAGTCTTAGTAGCCTGGGGCGTCGGGTTAGTGGCTACACCTTC,CASLSSLGRRVSGYTF,-,TRBJ1-2,TRBV19,-
TGTGCCTGTCTCGGGACCTTGAGCGCAACTAATGAAAAACTGTTTTTT,CACLGTLSATNEKLFF,-,TRBJ1-4,TRBV30,-
TGTGCCAGTAGACGGGACAGGGTTAGGGGCTACACCTTC,CASRRDRVRGYTF,few,TRBJ1-2,TRBV19,TRBD1
TGCGCCAGCAGCTTGGGACAGGCACGGGATACGCAGTATTTT,CASSLGQARDTQYF,few,TRBJ2-3,TRBV5-1,-
TGTGCCAGCAAGGACAGCAGCGCTTTCTCTGGAAACACCATATATTTT,CASKDSSAFSGNTIYF,-,TRBJ1-3,TRBV19,-
TGTGCCTCATCCCATGCGGCGAACACCGGGGAGCTGTTTTTT,CASSHAANTGELFF,-,TRBJ2-2,TRBV10-3,-
TGTGCCTGGAGTCGCAGCGAAGCTTTCTTT,CAWSRSEAFF,few,TRBJ1-1,TRBV30,-
TGTGCCAGCAGCCAAGGGGTTGGGCGGGGGCCCTCGGACGAGCAGTACTTC,CASSQGVGRGPSDEQYF,-,TRBJ2-7,TRBV4-2,-
TGTGCCAGCAGCACCCTAGCAGGGAGGGGGGAGACCCAGTACTTC,CASSTLAGRGETQYF,-,TRBJ2-5,TRBV9,-
TGCGCCAGCAGTCAGGCCGGCGGGGGGACAGATACGCAGTATTTT,CASSQAGGGTDTQYF,-,TRBJ2-3,TRBV23-1,TRBD2
TGTGCCTGGAGTGATAGCGGGATTCCCTCCTACGAGCAGTACTTC,CAWSDSGIPSYEQYF,-,TRBJ2-7,TRBV30,TRBD2
TGTGCCAGCAGCCCCCAAAGGGAGAACACTGAAGCTTTCTTT,CASSPQRENTEAFF,few,TRBJ1-1,TRBV5-4,-
TGCGCCAGCAGCCAAGGACTAGCGGGACCCAACACCGGGGAGCTGTTTTTT,CASSQGLAGPNTGELFF,-,TRBJ2-2,TRBV4-1,TRBD2
TGTGCCAGCAGCTTGTTCGACAGAACCGAGCCCCAGCATTTT,CASSLFDRTEPQHF,-,TRBJ1-5,TRBV5-6,-
TGTGCCAGCAGCAAATTGGGGCTAGCGGGCCTCTACAATGAGCAGTTCTTC,CASSKLGLAGLYNEQFF,-,TRBJ2-1,TRBV21-1,-
TGCGCCAGCAGCCAAGGGATTCCGGGGGCCTACACCGGGGAGCTGTTTTTT,CASSQGIPGAYTGELFF,-,TRBJ2-2,TRBV4-1,-
TGTGCCAGCAGCTATGATCAGGGCACCGGGGAGCTGTTTTTT,CASSYDQGTGELFF,few,TRBJ2-2,TRBV4-2,-
TGCGCCAGCAGCCAAGCACCGGGACCCAGCACAACAGATACGCAGTATTTT,CASSQAPGPSTTDTQYF,-,TRBJ2-3,TRBV4-1,-
TGTGCCAGCAGCCAAGAAGGGGCGCAGGCCCTATTCTATGGCTACACCTTC,CASSQEGAQALFYGYTF,-,TRBJ1-2,TRBV14,-
TGTGCCAGCTCACCCGGCAGGCCGCTAATTAACTATGGCTACACCTTC,CASSPGRPLINYGYTF,few,TRBJ1-2,TRBV18,-
TGCGCCAGCAGTGATGAGGGGCGAAAACCCTACGAGCAGTACTTC,CASSDEGRKPYEQYF,-,TRBJ2-7,TRBV10-1,-
TGTGCCAGCACCGCGGGGGACAGAACCTACGAGCAGTACTTC,CASTAGDRTYEQYF,-,TRBJ2-7,TRBV27,-
TGTGCCAGCAGCTTTCATCTGGTATACGAGCAGTACTTC,CASSFHLVYEQYF,-,TRBJ2-7,TRBV5-3,-
TGCGCCAGCAGTCCCTTGGGAGGGGCGGGCTACACCTTC,CASSPLGGAGYTF,few,TRBJ1-2,TRBV10-1,-
TGTGCCAGCAGCTTACCCATACAGGGGTCGGGAGAGACCCAGTACTTC,CASSLPIQGSGETQYF,-,TRBJ2-5,TRBV7-9,TRBD1
TGTGCCAGTAGTCGGATCAGGGGTTACGAGCAGTACTTC,CASSRIRGYEQYF,-,TRBJ2-7,TRBV19,-
TGTGCCAGCAGTTATCAGGGGGGAGGCTATGGCTACACCTTC,CASSYQGGGYGYTF,-,TRBJ1-2,TRBV6-5,TRBD1
TGTGCCAGCTCACCAACGAAAACGAGCTCTGGAAACACCATATATTTT,CASSPTKTSSGNTIYF,-,TRBJ1-3,TRBV18,-
TGCGCCAGCAGCTTGGGGGACGGTGACGAAGCTTTCTTT,CASSLGDGDEAFF,few,TRBJ1-1,TRBV5-1,-
TGCGCCAGCAGCCAAACTAGGGCCTACGAGCAGTACTTC,CASSQTRAYEQYF,-,TRBJ2-7,TRBV4-1,-
TGTGCCAGCTCACCGGATACAGGGGGCTTCTATGGCTACACCTTC,CASSPDTGGFYGYTF,few,TRBJ1-2,TRBV18,TRBD1
TGTGCCAGTAGTATAGCGAGCGGTACCTATGAGCAGTTCTTC,CASSIASGTYEQFF,few,TRBJ2-1,TRBV19,-